This T cell receptor (beta chain) was profiled in a study of PD-1 blockade in classical Hodgkin lymphoma. Time point specified: newly diagnosed, previously untreated cHL patient sample. Sequencing used immunoSEQ multiplex PCR; TCRdb keeps in-frame clones, though not all of them. The sample has 25,000 to 35,000 clones; 90% to 95% are singletons. Overall study results and limits: No one has yet defined what causes the repertoire differences, which may be disease activity or prior therapy. When set against healthy donors, newly diagnosed patients were reported to show lower baseline TCR diversity.

Regarding this clone: Its antigen is still unknown.

This clonotype was obtained from a human donor with classical Hodgkin lymphoma. Input material: peripheral blood mononuclear cells (PBMCs).

The CDR3 is CASSPPLLSYGYTF. Written as DNA, the CDR3 is TGTGCCAGCAGCCCGCCCCTTCTGAGCTATGGCTACACCTTC. The chain combines TRBV5-4 with TRBJ1-2; no clear D. V was trimmed by 4 bases and J by 4 bases, leaving 14 bases between them. There are 14 residues in the CDR3. Germline assignment: CDR1 SGHNT and CDR2 YYREEE (reference sequence).